This T cell receptor (beta chain) was sequenced in a study of Ad26.COV2.S vaccination and SARS-CoV-2 variants. Treatment in this sample: some 19 received Ad26.COV2.S at low or high dose, single or two shots; 5 received placebo; per-sample allocation not given. It was on day 63 after the first vaccine or placebo injection that samples were taken. In regard to this clone: The antigen remains undetermined.

Germline V gene sequence: CDR1 SQVTM, CDR2 ANQGSEA. Trimming pared 7 bases from V and 9 bases from J, leaving 10 bases between. This CDR3 contains 11 residues. The assay was immunoSEQ multiplex PCR, and TCRdb's table has in-frame clones only and misses some. The top ten clones hold 2.5% of a sample with 430,000 or so clones, roughly nine tenths of them seen once. Study-level findings and limits: Measurement of non-spike TCR breadth gave similar results in vaccine and placebo recipients. Assessments of TCR breadth and depth may have underestimated the total T cell responses.

Here the sequenced sample was peripheral blood, taken in a trial of Ad26.COV2.S vaccine versus placebo. This chain joins TRBV29-1 and TRBJ1-6, with D uncertain. The TCR was taken from a person aged 18-60 years who received the Ad26.COV2.S COVID-19 vaccine or a placebo. CDR3 sequence reads: CSAGDGSPLHF. The CDR3 coding sequence is TGCAGCGCCGGAGATGGTTCACCCCTCCACTTT. Full variable domain (remainder filled in from reference TRBV29-1 and TRBJ1-6): SAVISQKPSRDICQRGTSLTIQCQVDSQVTMMFWYRQQPGQSLTLIATANQGSEATYESGFVIDKFPISRPNLTFSTLTVSNMSPEDSSIYLCSAGDGSPLHFGNGTRLTVT.